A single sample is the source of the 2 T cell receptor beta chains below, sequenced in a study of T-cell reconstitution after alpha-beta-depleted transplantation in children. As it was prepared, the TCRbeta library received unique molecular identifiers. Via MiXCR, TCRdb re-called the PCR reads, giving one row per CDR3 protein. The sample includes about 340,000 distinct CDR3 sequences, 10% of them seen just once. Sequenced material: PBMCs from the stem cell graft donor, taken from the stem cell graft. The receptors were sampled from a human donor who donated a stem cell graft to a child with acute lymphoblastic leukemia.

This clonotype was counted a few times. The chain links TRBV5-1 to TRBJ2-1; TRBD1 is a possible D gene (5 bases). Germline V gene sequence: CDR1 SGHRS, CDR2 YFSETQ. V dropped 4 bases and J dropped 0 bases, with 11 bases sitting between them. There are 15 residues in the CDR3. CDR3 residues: CASSPETASYNEQFF. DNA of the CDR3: TGCGCCAGCAGCCCCGAGACAGCCTCCTACAATGAGCAGTTCTTC. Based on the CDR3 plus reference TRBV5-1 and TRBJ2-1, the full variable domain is KAGVTQTPRYLIKTRGQQVTLSCSPISGHRSVSWYQQTPGQGLQFLFEYFSETQRNKGNFPGRFSGRQFSNSRSEMNVSTLELGDSALYLCASSPETASYNEQFFGPGTRLTVL.

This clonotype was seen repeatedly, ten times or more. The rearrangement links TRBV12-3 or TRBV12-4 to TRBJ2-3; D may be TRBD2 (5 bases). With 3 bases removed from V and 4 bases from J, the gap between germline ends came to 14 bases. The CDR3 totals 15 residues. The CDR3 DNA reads TGTGCCAGCAGTTTTGCCCGGGGAGTTGCAGATACGCAGTATTTT. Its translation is CASSFARGVADTQYF.